The rows below give T cell receptor beta chains drawn from one sample of a study of blood T cell repertoires in COVID-19. This table comes from immunoSEQ multiplex PCR, and its TCRdb copy is limited to in-frame clones, with some not included. Among over 100,000 clones, roughly 90% were seen once, and the ten largest hold less than 2%. Material: peripheral blood. The receptors originated from a woman in her 50s with COVID-19, enrolled during active disease. The CDR3 runs from the conserved cysteine through the conserved F or W. A D gene is named only where the DNA matches it firmly. Some rows mark clone size as missing; the rest say once, few, many or name a class of expanded clone.

TRBV10-3	.	TRBJ2-1	TRBD1	TGTGCCATCAGGAGGGACAGGGGTAGGGATGAGCAGTTCTTC	CAIRRDRGRDEQFF
TRBV4-1	.	TRBJ1-2	.	TGCGCCAGCAGCACCCGAAGGGGTGGCTACTATGGCTACACCTTC	CASSTRRGGYYGYTF
TRBV13	.	TRBJ2-1	TRBD1	TGTGCCAGCAGTCCGGGACAGGGCTACAATGAGCAGTTCTTC	CASSPGQGYNEQFF
TRBV6-6	.	TRBJ2-5	.	TGTGCCAGCAGTAGGGGTAACGGAGAGACCCAGTACTTC	CASSRGNGETQYF
TRBV6-6	.	TRBJ1-4	.	TGTGCCAGCAACAACCCGACCGGGGGAGCCCTGGAAAAACTGTTTTTT	CASNNPTGGALEKLFF
TRBV28	once	TRBJ1-4	.	TGTGCCAGCAGTTTAAGGCTTACTCTGACGAGGGAAAGGGAAAAACTGTTTTTT	CASSLRLTLTREREKLFF
TRBV11-2	.	TRBJ1-2	.	TGTGCCAGCAGCTCCTCCAGGGCCCAGGGCTACACCTTC	CASSSSRAQGYTF
TRBV24-1	.	TRBJ2-1	TRBD2	TGTGCCACCAGTGACATCAGACTAGCGGGGGGAGGGGAGCAGTTCTTC	CATSDIRLAGGGEQFF
TRBV5-1	.	TRBJ1-5	.	TGCGCCAGCAGCTTGGCGGGGGGGCCAGGTCAGCCCCAGCATTTT	CASSLAGGPGQPQHF
TRBV6-5	.	TRBJ2-1	TRBD2	TGTGCCAGCAGTTACCCAATTAGCGGGGGAGGGAATGAGCAGTTCTTC	CASSYPISGGGNEQFF
TRBV11-3	.	TRBJ1-1	.	TGTGCCAGCAGCTTTTCCCAGGGGATAGTGGGGTTGAGCACTGAAGCTTTCTTT	CASSFSQGIVGLSTEAFF
TRBV10-1	.	TRBJ2-1	TRBD2	TGCGCCAGCAGTGAAAAGCGGGGGGCCCTTGGGAATGAGCAGTTCTTC	CASSEKRGALGNEQFF
TRBV6-6	.	TRBJ1-4	TRBD1	TGTGCCAGCAGCGAACGACCTCAGGGGGCAGGGGAAAAACTGTTTTTT	CASSERPQGAGEKLFF
TRBV18	.	TRBJ1-2	.	TGTGCCAGCTCACCAGGGCAGGGCCACGGCTACACCTTC	CASSPGQGHGYTF
TRBV18	.	TRBJ1-6	.	TGTGCCAGCTCACCACGACAGGTGCAAAATTCACCCCTCCACTTT	CASSPRQVQNSPLHF
TRBV14	.	TRBJ1-3	.	TGTGCCAGCAGCCAGTCCCAGGGGCCCAGGAACACCATATATTTT	CASSQSQGPRNTIYF
TRBV11-2	.	TRBJ1-1	.	TGTGCCCCGTTCACTGAAGCTTTCTTT	CAPFTEAFF
TRBV10-3	.	TRBJ1-6	.	TGTGCCATCAGTGAGGTTGATCTCGGGTCACCCCTCCACTTT	CAISEVDLGSPLHF
TRBV3-1/TRBV3-2	.	TRBJ2-7	.	TGTGCCAGCAGCCATCACACAGGGAGCGAGCAGTACTTC	CASSHHTGSEQYF
TRBV30	.	TRBJ1-1	.	TGTGCCTGGAGCAGGGACATGAACACTGAAGCTTTCTTT	CAWSRDMNTEAFF
TRBV7-9	.	TRBJ2-1	TRBD2	TGTGCCAGCAGCCGGGGAGGGGATGAGCAGTTCTTC	CASSRGGDEQFF
TRBV6-2/TRBV6-3	.	TRBJ1-1	.	TGTGCCAGCAGTTACTCGAGTACGGGGTGGGAGGCTTTCTTT	CASSYSSTGWEAFF
TRBV19	.	TRBJ2-1	.	TGTGCCAGTAGGACAGGTTCAGGGCCGCAGCAGTTCTTC	CASRTGSGPQQFF
TRBV4-3	.	TRBJ2-7	.	TGCGCCAGCAGCCAAGATGTCCTCCCGGGACTTTCTACCTACGAGCAGTACTTC	CASSQDVLPGLSTYEQYF
TRBV24-1	.	TRBJ1-4	TRBD1	TGTGCCACCAGTGGATGGGACAGGGAGGAAGCTAATGAAAAACTGTTTTTT	CATSGWDREEANEKLFF
TRBV19	once	TRBJ2-1	.	TGTGCCAGTAGTATTAAATCCGGTCGAAGTGAGCAGTTCTTC	CASSIKSGRSEQFF
TRBV5-1	.	TRBJ1-3	.	TGCGCCAGCAGCTTGGCCCCAGGAACGGGAAACACCATATATTTT	CASSLAPGTGNTIYF
TRBV29-1	.	TRBJ2-2	.	TGCAGCGTTGAAGAGTCCAACGGGGAGCTGTTTTTT	CSVEESNGELFF
TRBV5-1	.	TRBJ1-5	.	TGCGCCAGCAGCTTGTTCCCGGGACTCAATCAGCCCCAGCATTTT	CASSLFPGLNQPQHF
TRBV12-5	.	TRBJ2-3	TRBD2	TGTGCTAGTGGTTTGGTACCAGCGGGGGGTAGGACTAGGGATACGCAGTATTTT	CASGLVPAGGRTRDTQYF
TRBV7-6	.	TRBJ1-2	.	TGTGCCAGCAGCCCTAATTCCTATGGCTACACCTTC	CASSPNSYGYTF
TRBV7-2	.	TRBJ2-7	TRBD2	TGTGCCAGCAGCTTAGACCCTAGCGGGCCTTACGAGCAGTACTTC	CASSLDPSGPYEQYF
TRBV18	.	TRBJ2-1	.	TGTGCCAGCTCACCACTGGCCCCGTCCTACAATGAGCAGTTCTTC	CASSPLAPSYNEQFF
TRBV14	.	TRBJ2-7	.	TGTGCCAGCAGGCTTTCAGGGGTCCTGAACGAGCAGTACTTC	CASRLSGVLNEQYF
TRBV7-9	.	TRBJ1-5	.	TGTGCCAGCTCCTCGACCAGCGTCCTCGATAGCAATCAGCCCCAGCATTTT	CASSSTSVLDSNQPQHF
TRBV18	.	TRBJ2-2	.	TGTGCCAGCTCGTCCTTTACGGGTAGCACCGGGGAGCTGTTTTTT	CASSSFTGSTGELFF
TRBV28	.	TRBJ1-5	.	TGTGCCAGCAGTTTCCAGGGTGTCCAGCATTTT	CASSFQGVQHF
TRBV27	.	TRBJ1-6	.	TGTGCCAGCAGTTTTGACGGGGGGAATTCACCCCTCCACTTT	CASSFDGGNSPLHF
TRBV11-3	.	TRBJ2-1	TRBD1	TGTGCCAGCAGCTATGGGACAGGGGGCTACAATGAGCAGTTCTTC	CASSYGTGGYNEQFF
TRBV19	.	TRBJ1-5	TRBD1	TGTGCCAGTAGTATCACAGGGGGCAGGAATCAGCCCCAGCATTTT	CASSITGGRNQPQHF
TRBV10-3	.	TRBJ1-6	TRBD1	TGTGCCATCAGTGGCCGGGACAGAGTTTCGGATAATTCACCCCTCCACTTT	CAISGRDRVSDNSPLHF
TRBV5-1	once	TRBJ2-1	.	TGCGCCAGCAGCTTGCTAGAGAACAATGAGCAGTTCTTC	CASSLLENNEQFF
TRBV28	once	TRBJ2-6	TRBD1	TGTGCCAGCACATCCGGACAGGAGCTGATCTCTGGGGCCAACGTCCTGACTTTC	CASTSGQELISGANVLTF
TRBV4-2	.	TRBJ2-1	TRBD2	TGTGCCAGCAGCCAAGAAGAGCGGGGACTAACGGGGAGTGAGCAGTTCTTC	CASSQEERGLTGSEQFF
TRBV3-1/TRBV3-2	.	TRBJ2-5	TRBD2	TGTGCCAGCAGCCAAGATAAGCGGGGGGGTTATAAGACCCAGTACTTC	CASSQDKRGGYKTQYF
TRBV12-3/TRBV12-4	.	TRBJ1-5	.	TGTGCCAGCAGTTACGGGGTTCAGCCCCAGCATTTT	CASSYGVQPQHF
TRBV15	.	TRBJ1-1	.	TGTGCCACCAGCAGAGATCAGGGGATTTGGACTGAAGCTTTCTTT	CATSRDQGIWTEAFF
TRBV19	.	TRBJ1-3	.	TGTGCCAGTAGTACCGGCAGAGGCTCTGGAAACACCATATATTTT	CASSTGRGSGNTIYF
TRBV6-2/TRBV6-3	.	TRBJ1-2	TRBD1	TGTGCCAGCAGTTACCCCGGGACAGCTCTGAGTGGCTACACCTTC	CASSYPGTALSGYTF
TRBV6-5	.	TRBJ1-1	TRBD1	TGTGCCAGCAGGACAGGGCCTGAAGCTTTCTTT	CASRTGPEAFF
TRBV5-4	.	TRBJ2-7	.	TGTGCCAGCAGCTTTAGCTCCTACGAGCAGTACTTC	CASSFSSYEQYF
TRBV2	.	TRBJ2-1	TRBD2	TGTGCCAGCAATCAGCGGGGCCTGTACAATGAGCAGTTCTTC	CASNQRGLYNEQFF
TRBV7-2	.	TRBJ1-1	.	TGTGCCAGCAGCTTAGGGAGTGGGGTCGAGGGCACTGAAGCTTTCTTT	CASSLGSGVEGTEAFF
TRBV7-8	.	TRBJ1-1	TRBD1	TGTGCCAGCAGCCACAAGGGGGCCCGAGTGAACACTGAAGCTTTCTTT	CASSHKGARVNTEAFF